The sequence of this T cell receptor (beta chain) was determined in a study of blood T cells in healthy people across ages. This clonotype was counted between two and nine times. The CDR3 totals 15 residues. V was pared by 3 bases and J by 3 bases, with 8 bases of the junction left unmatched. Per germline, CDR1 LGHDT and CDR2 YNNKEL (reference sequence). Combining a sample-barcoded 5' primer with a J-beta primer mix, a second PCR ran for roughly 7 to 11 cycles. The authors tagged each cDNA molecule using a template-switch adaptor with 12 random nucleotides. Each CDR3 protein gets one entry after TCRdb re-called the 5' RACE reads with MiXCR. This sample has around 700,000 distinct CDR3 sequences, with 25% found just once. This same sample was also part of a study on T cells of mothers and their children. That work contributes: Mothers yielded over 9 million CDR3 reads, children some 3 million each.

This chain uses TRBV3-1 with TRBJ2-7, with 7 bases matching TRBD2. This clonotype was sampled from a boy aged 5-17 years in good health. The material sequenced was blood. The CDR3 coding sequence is TGTGCCAGCAGCCACCTGGGGGAGGGAGGCTACGAGCAGTACTTC. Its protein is CASSHLGEGGYEQYF.